Reported below is one T cell receptor beta chain. Its cognate antigen has yet to be identified. Per-nucleotide qualities are absent, and no much larger clonotype sits a single base away. These data are taken from a study of shared T cell receptors in the human thymus (TCRdb year 2021). Looking at the study overall: The study examined how the human thymus generates shared, self-reactive T-cell receptor alpha chains.

The CDR3 spans 15 residues, from the cysteine through the phenylalanine. The kept DNA is CDR3 alone, 45 bases in frame from the first base. CDR1 SGHVS and CDR2 FNYEAQ were looked up in the germline V gene. V trim: 2 bases; J trim: 5 bases; unmatched bases: 5. Library construction relied on the immunoSEQ multiplex PCR assay. TCRdb limited this immuneACCESS table to in-frame rearrangements with V and J called. A share of clones is missing; checked studies link under half to unresolved V genes, and the rest is unexplained. For this sample the table gives about 380,000 clones, of which 95% were detected only once. The ten largest make up approximately 0.02% of the sample.

Material for sequencing was thymocytes. The TCR originated in a human donor. The chain joins TRBV7-6 to TRBJ1-2; 10 central nucleotides agree with TRBD1. The DNA reads as follows: TGTGCCAGCAGCTTAATATGGGGACAGGGGTATGGCTACACCTTC. The resulting protein is CASSLIWGQGYGYTF.